This record covers a single T cell receptor beta chain. These data belong to a study of blood T cell repertoires in COVID-19. Study details: The United States, Italy and Spain provided the acute and convalescent COVID-19 samples. The cDNA or gDNA used as material had been derived from T cells, B-cell-depleted T cells, or PBMCs.

Per germline, CDR1 MGHDK and CDR2 SYGVNS. CDR3 length equals 13 residues. Trimming shortened V by 4 bases and J by 6 bases, and 9 bases separated the two germline ends. Clones were sequenced by immunoSEQ multiplex PCR, and TCRdb holds only the in-frame ones, with some missing. The sample records some 510,000 clones, roughly 90% being singletons. The receptor was derived from a woman in her thirties or forties who had recovered from COVID-19. The specimen was PBMCs or T cells enriched from blood (not recorded which). V and J are TRBV25-1 and TRBJ2-2; D call uncertain. CDR3 residues: CASSAPISGELFF. The CDR3 DNA reads as TGTGCCAGCAGTGCCCCTATCTCCGGGGAGCTGTTTTTT.